These T cell receptor beta chains were read from a single sample in a study of blood T cell repertoires in COVID-19. Generated by immunoSEQ multiplex PCR, the TCRdb table keeps only in-frame clones and is missing some. Here the sample spans fewer than 350,000 clones, around 90% being singletons. The sequenced material came from PBMCs or T cells enriched from blood (not recorded which). The receptors were sampled from a man in his 60s who had recovered from COVID-19. The CDR3 runs from the conserved cysteine through the conserved F or W. Fields, in order: clone size, D gene, J gene, V gene, CDR3 DNA, CDR3 protein. A D gene is named only where the DNA matches it firmly. Not all rows give a size; the values are once, few, many and, for expanded clones, a class.

clone size: .
D gene: .
J gene: TRBJ2-3
V gene: TRBV7-3
CDR3 DNA: TGTGCCAGCAGCACCGAGCGCACAGATACGCAGTATTTT
CDR3 protein: CASSTERTDTQYF

clone size: .
D gene: TRBD2
J gene: TRBJ2-7
V gene: TRBV19
CDR3 DNA: TGTGCCAGTATGGGACTAGCGGGAGCCCACGAGCAGTACTTC
CDR3 protein: CASMGLAGAHEQYF

clone size: .
D gene: TRBD2
J gene: TRBJ2-7
V gene: TRBV28
CDR3 DNA: TGTGCCAGCAGTTCAACAACCGGGACTAGCGGGACCAGCTCCTACGAGCAGTACTTC
CDR3 protein: CASSSTTGTSGTSSYEQYF

clone size: .
D gene: TRBD1
J gene: TRBJ1-1
V gene: TRBV28
CDR3 DNA: TGTGCCAGCAGTTTACCCACCGGGACAGGCCCTGGGGCTTTCTTT
CDR3 protein: CASSLPTGTGPGAFF

clone size: once
D gene: TRBD1
J gene: TRBJ2-2
V gene: TRBV18
CDR3 DNA: TGTGCCAGCTCAAGAAACCGGGACAGGGGGACCGGGGAGCTGTTTTTT
CDR3 protein: CASSRNRDRGTGELFF

clone size: .
D gene: TRBD2
J gene: TRBJ2-5
V gene: TRBV7-2
CDR3 DNA: TGTGCCAGCAGCTTACTAGCGGGGCCGAGAACGGAGACCCAGTACTTC
CDR3 protein: CASSLLAGPRTETQYF

clone size: once
D gene: .
J gene: TRBJ2-6
V gene: TRBV5-1
CDR3 DNA: TGCGCCAGCAGCTTGCTCAGTCGTAACTCTGGGGCCAACGTCCTGACTTTC
CDR3 protein: CASSLLSRNSGANVLTF

clone size: .
D gene: TRBD1
J gene: TRBJ2-5
V gene: TRBV2
CDR3 DNA: TGTGCCAGCAGCGGGACAGGGAGGGAGACCCAGTACTTC
CDR3 protein: CASSGTGRETQYF

clone size: once
D gene: .
J gene: TRBJ1-5
V gene: TRBV2
CDR3 DNA: TGTGCCAGCAGGACTGAGAGTGGGCAGCCCCAGCATTTT
CDR3 protein: CASRTESGQPQHF

clone size: few
D gene: .
J gene: TRBJ1-5
V gene: TRBV28
CDR3 DNA: TGTGCCAGCAGTTTTTTTCTCTATCAGCCCCAGCATTTT
CDR3 protein: CASSFFLYQPQHF

clone size: .
D gene: TRBD2
J gene: TRBJ2-5
V gene: TRBV28
CDR3 DNA: TGTGCCAGCAGCCTTCCAACTAGCGGGAGGGTCCAAGAGACCCAGTACTTC
CDR3 protein: CASSLPTSGRVQETQYF

clone size: .
D gene: .
J gene: TRBJ1-4
V gene: TRBV3-1/TRBV3-2
CDR3 DNA: TGTGCCAGCAGCCTCCGGGAAGGAGAAGCAAAACTGTTTTTT
CDR3 protein: CASSLREGEAKLFF

clone size: .
D gene: TRBD2
J gene: TRBJ2-1
V gene: TRBV18
CDR3 DNA: TGTGCCAGCTCACCAAAGGGACTAGCGGTCCCCTACAATGAGCAGTTCTTC
CDR3 protein: CASSPKGLAVPYNEQFF

clone size: .
D gene: .
J gene: TRBJ1-1
V gene: TRBV12-3/TRBV12-4
CDR3 DNA: TGTGCCAGCAGTTTGTTAGTGAACACTGAAGCTTTCTTT
CDR3 protein: CASSLLVNTEAFF

clone size: .
D gene: .
J gene: TRBJ2-3
V gene: TRBV27
CDR3 DNA: TGTGCCAGCGGTCCCAGGGGCACAGATACGCAGTATTTT
CDR3 protein: CASGPRGTDTQYF

clone size: .
D gene: TRBD2
J gene: TRBJ2-2
V gene: TRBV7-3
CDR3 DNA: TGTGCCAGCAGCTCCAAAGCCTTGACTAGCGGGAGAACCGGGGAGCTGTTTTTT
CDR3 protein: CASSSKALTSGRTGELFF

clone size: .
D gene: .
J gene: TRBJ1-2
V gene: TRBV5-1
CDR3 DNA: TGCGCCAGCAGCTCGGAAAGCGGCAGAGCTAACTATGGCTACACCTTC
CDR3 protein: CASSSESGRANYGYTF

clone size: .
D gene: .
J gene: TRBJ1-2
V gene: TRBV13
CDR3 DNA: TGTGCCAGCAGCCCGCAGGACTATGGCTACACCTTC
CDR3 protein: CASSPQDYGYTF

clone size: .
D gene: TRBD2
J gene: TRBJ2-7
V gene: TRBV4-3
CDR3 DNA: TGCGCCAGCAGCCAACCTTCCGGGACTATCCCCTACGAGCAGTACTTC
CDR3 protein: CASSQPSGTIPYEQYF

clone size: .
D gene: .
J gene: TRBJ1-5
V gene: TRBV19
CDR3 DNA: TGTGCCAGTACCCCCCTGATCCTAGGGGCGAGCAATCAGCCCCAGCATTTT
CDR3 protein: CASTPLILGASNQPQHF

clone size: .
D gene: .
J gene: TRBJ2-3
V gene: TRBV7-9
CDR3 DNA: TGTGCCAGCAGTGTTAATCGAGATACGCAGTATTTT
CDR3 protein: CASSVNRDTQYF

clone size: .
D gene: TRBD1
J gene: TRBJ2-1
V gene: TRBV4-1
CDR3 DNA: TGCGCCAGCAGCCCAAGACAGGGGGCTTACAATGAGCAGTTCTTC
CDR3 protein: CASSPRQGAYNEQFF

clone size: .
D gene: TRBD1
J gene: TRBJ1-2
V gene: TRBV5-1
CDR3 DNA: TGCGCCAGCAGCCGGGACAGTCTCTATGGCTACACCTTC
CDR3 protein: CASSRDSLYGYTF

clone size: .
D gene: .
J gene: TRBJ2-1
V gene: TRBV2
CDR3 DNA: TGTGCCAGCATGCGGGACTTCTCCTACAATGAGCAGTTCTTC
CDR3 protein: CASMRDFSYNEQFF

clone size: .
D gene: .
J gene: TRBJ1-3
V gene: TRBV19
CDR3 DNA: TGTGCCAGTAGTAGACAGCTCTCTGGAAACACCATATATTTT
CDR3 protein: CASSRQLSGNTIYF

clone size: .
D gene: TRBD1
J gene: TRBJ1-2
V gene: TRBV28
CDR3 DNA: TGTGCCAGCAGTTTACGGGGGTTGGGACAGTCCTATGGCTACACCTTC
CDR3 protein: CASSLRGLGQSYGYTF

clone size: .
D gene: TRBD2
J gene: TRBJ2-1
V gene: TRBV7-9
CDR3 DNA: TGTGCCAGCAGCTTAGCACGGGTGCGGGAGAAGGGAGGTGAGCAGTTCTTC
CDR3 protein: CASSLARVREKGGEQFF

clone size: .
D gene: TRBD1
J gene: TRBJ2-6
V gene: TRBV5-5
CDR3 DNA: TGTGCCAGCAGCTTTCTCGGACAGGATTTTATTGGGGCCAACGTCCTGACTTTC
CDR3 protein: CASSFLGQDFIGANVLTF

clone size: .
D gene: .
J gene: TRBJ1-4
V gene: TRBV15
CDR3 DNA: TGTGCCACCAGTTCACCCAGGGAATCTAATGAAAAACTGTTTTTT
CDR3 protein: CATSSPRESNEKLFF

clone size: .
D gene: TRBD1
J gene: TRBJ1-1
V gene: TRBV19
CDR3 DNA: TGTGCCAGTAGTTCCCGACAGGGTTGGGAAGCTTTCTTT
CDR3 protein: CASSSRQGWEAFF

clone size: .
D gene: .
J gene: TRBJ1-1
V gene: TRBV18
CDR3 DNA: TGTGCCAGCTCACCAACGAGGAACACTGAAGCTTTCTTT
CDR3 protein: CASSPTRNTEAFF

clone size: .
D gene: .
J gene: TRBJ2-5
V gene: TRBV10-3
CDR3 DNA: TGTGCCATCAGTGAACTCCTAGCTGAGGAGACCCAGTACTTC
CDR3 protein: CAISELLAEETQYF